These 31 T cell receptor beta chains were sequenced from one sample in a study of patients and donors after allogeneic stem cell transplantation. Using its own MiXCR run on the RT-PCR reads, TCRdb lists one record per CDR3 protein. The sample shows 150,000 to 250,000 distinct CDR3 sequences, around two fifths of them seen only once. The sample was blood, either unsorted or a sorted T cell fraction (not recorded which). All receptors derive from a human donor who was either an allogeneic HSCT recipient or a stem cell or donor lymphocyte infusion donor (not recorded which). It is not recorded whose cells these are; they may come from a transplant donor.

The CDR3 region is CASSYRLGSYEQYF. The CDR3 DNA is TGTGCCAGCAGCTATCGACTAGGGAGCTACGAGCAGTACTTC. This chain uses TRBV6-5 with TRBJ2-7; D may be TRBD2 (6 bases). This CDR3 has 14 amino acids. Germline assignment: CDR1 MNHEY and CDR2 SVGAGI. The germline V and J ends were trimmed by 6 bases and 3 bases, with 15 bases remaining between them.

This clonotype was detected a few times. This CDR3 is CASSQEAYTEAFF. The CDR3 DNA reads TGCGCCAGCAGCCAAGAAGCTTACACTGAAGCTTTCTTT. The V gene is TRBV5-1, the J gene TRBJ1-1; no reliable D call. Germline V gene data show CDR1 as SGHRS and CDR2 as YFSETQ. This CDR3 has 13 amino acids. Between the trimmed V and J ends, which lost 4 bases and 3 bases, there was a span of 10 bases.

This clonotype was seen more than once but under ten times. This chain links TRBV4-1 with TRBJ1-1, with TRBD1 matching over 7 bases. There are 17 residues in the CDR3. Per the germline V gene, CDR1 is MGHRA and CDR2 is YSYEKL. The V segment lost 3 bases and the J segment 1 base; nucleotides outside the gene matches: 11. DNA for the CDR3: TGCGCCAGCAGCCATGGTCCGGAGGGACAGCCGAACACTGAAGCTTTCTTT. Translating it yields CASSHGPEGQPNTEAFF.

The CDR3 nucleotides are TGCGCCAGCAGTGAAGCAGGGAGGAGCACTGAAGCTTTCTTT. It specifies CASSEAGRSTEAFF. The chain links TRBV10-2 to TRBJ1-1; a weak D match, TRBD1 (5 bases). V was shortened by 3 bases and J by 4 bases, with 12 bases between the two germline ends. CDR1 and CDR2 (germline): WSHSY, SAAADI. The CDR3 has 14 amino acids.

This clonotype came up a few times. The genes are TRBV15 and TRBJ1-3, with D unresolved. The V end lost 0 bases, the J end lost 5 bases, and 11 bases lay between the germline ends. Germline lookup yields CDR1 LNHNV and CDR2 YYDKDF (reference sequence). The CDR3 has 15 residues. The CDR3 here is CATSRDLSGRNTIYF. DNA for the CDR3: TGTGCCACCAGCAGAGACCTCAGCGGGAGAAACACCATATATTTT.

V gene TRBV10-3 combines with J gene TRBJ1-1; 9 nucleotides line up with TRBD1. V gave up 10 bases and J gave up 1 base; unmatched junction bases: 10. The CDR3 spans 15 residues. Germline V CDR1 and CDR2: ENHRY, SYGVKD. The CDR3 DNA reads as TGTGCCACCTGTCCCGGGACAGGGACGAACACTGAAGCTTTCTTT. It yields the protein CATCPGTGTNTEAFF.

This clonotype was counted only a few times. This chain uses TRBV14 with TRBJ1-2; the D is unclear. Deletions cut 4 bases from V and 7 bases from J, with 13 bases between. Germline V CDR1 and CDR2: SGHDN, FVKESK. The CDR3 loop spans 13 amino acids. This CDR3 reads CASSPSGVPGYTF. DNA for the CDR3: TGTGCCAGCAGCCCAAGCGGGGTGCCTGGCTACACCTTC.

CDR3: CSAPRQGAYNEQFF. Written as DNA, the CDR3 is TGCAGTGCTCCGAGACAGGGAGCCTACAATGAGCAGTTCTTC. This rearrangement joins TRBV20-1 to TRBJ2-1, with 7 positions matching TRBD1. The trim removed 5 bases at V and 2 bases at J, leaving 6 bases unmatched. Germline-derived CDR1 and CDR2 are DFQATT and SNEGSKA (reference sequence). The length of the CDR3 is 14 residues.

The chain employs TRBV24-1 and TRBJ1-2; D may be TRBD1 (5 bases). Trimming shortened V by 1 base and J by 2 bases, and 7 bases separated the two germline ends. Germline V lookup: CDR1 KGHDR, CDR2 SFDVKD. This CDR3 spans 14 amino acids. CDR3 in amino acids: CATSDLQANYGYTF. For the CDR3, the DNA is TGTGCCACCAGTGATTTACAGGCGAACTATGGCTACACCTTC.

This clonotype was recorded a few times. The chain joins TRBV10-3 to TRBJ2-1, with 12 positions matching TRBD2. The CDR3 has 15 amino acids. Germline assignment: CDR1 ENHRY and CDR2 SYGVKD. After removal of 5 bases from V and 5 bases from J, the junction contained 4 bases not matched to a gene. CDR3 protein: CAISWTSGDDNEQFF. CDR3 DNA: TGTGCCATCAGTTGGACTAGCGGGGATGACAATGAGCAGTTCTTC.

The V and J genes are TRBV4-2 and TRBJ1-5; D call uncertain. This CDR3 comprises 13 residues. V gave up 5 bases and J gave up 7 bases, with 12 bases separating them. The V gene's germline CDR1 is LGHNA and CDR2 YNFKEQ. CDR3 in amino acids: CASSGGPRQPQHF. DNA of the CDR3: TGTGCCAGCAGCGGTGGCCCTAGACAGCCCCAGCATTTT.

On this clonotype: Germline and junction disagree at one end, which may indicate a read error. V gene TRBV7-9 combines with J gene TRBJ2-1; 9 bases fit TRBD2. CDR3 length equals 17 residues. The V gene's germline CDR1 is SEHNR and CDR2 FQNEAQ (reference sequence). CDR3 loop: CASSLLAGGGRDNERFF. The CDR3 bases are TGTGCCAGCAGCTTACTCGCGGGAGGGGGAAGAGACAATGAGCGGTTCTTC.

This rearrangement joins TRBV4-2 to TRBJ2-7; D is possibly TRBD2 (6 bases). This CDR3 is built from 15 residues. The ends were cut back, 4 bases at V and 1 base at J, with 14 bases in the middle. Per the germline V gene, CDR1 is LGHNA and CDR2 is YNFKEQ. The CDR3 loop reads CASSPPGTRSYEQYF. CDR3 DNA sequence: TGTGCCAGCAGCCCCCCTGGGACTCGTTCCTACGAGCAGTACTTC.

The V and J genes are TRBV6-6 and TRBJ1-1; 9 bases agree with TRBD1. Looked up from germline, CDR1 is MNHNY and CDR2 is SVGAGI (reference sequence). Unmatched junction bases numbered 9, after V lost 2 bases and J lost 5 bases. The CDR3 totals 16 residues. CDR3 in amino acids: CASSYPIQGARTEAFF. CDR3 DNA sequence: TGTGCCAGCAGTTACCCTATACAGGGGGCCCGGACTGAAGCTTTCTTT.

The chain uses TRBV7-9 and TRBJ2-5; a weak D match, TRBD2 (5 bases). This CDR3 has 14 amino acids. Germline CDR1 and CDR2: SEHNR and FQNEAQ (reference sequence). V gave up 5 bases and J gave up 7 bases, with 17 bases separating them. The CDR3 reads CASSESGASWTQYF. The CDR3 DNA sequence: TGTGCCAGCAGCGAGAGCGGAGCTTCGTGGACCCAGTACTTC. Complete variable domain (other parts from reference TRBV7-9 and TRBJ2-5): DTGVSQNPRHKITKRGQNVTFRCDPISEHNRLYWYRQTLGQGPEFLTYFQNEAQLEKSRLLSDRFSAERPKGSFSTLEIQRTEQGDSAMYLCASSESGASWTQYFGPGTRLLVL.

The rearrangement uses TRBV4-1 and TRBJ1-5, with 7 bases matching TRBD1. V shed 0 bases and J 2 bases; nucleotides not matched to a gene: 7. Germline CDR1 MGHRA, CDR2 YSYEKL. The CDR3 consists of 17 residues. CDR3 sequence (DNA): TGCGCCAGCAGCCAAGATCAGGGGGGGATTGGCAATCAGCCCCAGCATTTT. Amino acid sequence: CASSQDQGGIGNQPQHF.

This clonotype was counted only a few times. V usage is TRBV12-3 or TRBV12-4 and J usage is TRBJ1-2; 11 nucleotides align to TRBD1. This CDR3 contains 18 residues. V was pared by 1 base and J by 3 bases, with 10 bases of the junction left unmatched. CDR3 region: CASSLVSDRGLDDYGYTF. In nucleotides, the CDR3 is TGTGCCAGCAGTTTAGTGTCGGACAGGGGGCTTGACGACTATGGCTACACCTTC.

The rearrangement links TRBV20-1 to TRBJ1-5; possible D gene TRBD1, 5 bases. The CDR3 has 17 amino acids. Germline V gives CDR1 DFQATT, CDR2 SNEGSKA (reference sequence). V shed 0 bases and J shed 6 bases, with 21 bases lying between them. CDR3 amino acids: CSARDGLWRGSRQPQHF. In nucleotides, the CDR3 is TGCAGTGCTAGAGATGGGTTGTGGAGGGGTTCGCGTCAGCCCCAGCATTTT.

The CDR3 protein is CAISESWPLYGYTF. The CDR3, as DNA: TGTGCCATCAGTGAGTCGTGGCCACTATATGGCTACACCTTC. The chain recombines TRBV10-3 with TRBJ1-2; D gene ambiguous. Germline CDR1 and CDR2: ENHRY and SYGVKD. The CDR3 extends over 14 amino acids. The V and J ends lost 0 bases and 5 bases respectively, with 10 bases between them.

This clonotype was seen more than once but under ten times. The chain combines TRBV5-1 with TRBJ1-1; 11 nucleotides line up with TRBD1. CDR1 SGHRS and CDR2 YFSETQ come from the germline V gene. This CDR3 spans 13 amino acids. The junction had 5 bases not matched to a gene; V was cut back by 2 bases and J by 11 bases. The CDR3 bases are TGCGCCAGCAGCTTAGGGACAGGGGGAGATGCTTTCTTT. It encodes CASSLGTGGDAFF.

This clonotype was counted a few times. V usage is TRBV5-1 and J usage is TRBJ2-1, with a weak D call TRBD2 (6 bases). The germline V and J ends were trimmed by 4 bases and 7 bases, with 15 bases remaining between them. The CDR3 spans 14 residues. Germline V gene lookup returns CDR1 SGHRS and CDR2 YFSETQ. The CDR3 bases are TGCGCCAGCAGCACGATGACTAGTGTGAATGAGCAGTTCTTC. Its translation: CASSTMTSVNEQFF.

This clonotype was counted only a few times. The chain has TRBV19 and TRBJ2-2; the D gene is possibly TRBD2 (5 bases). CDR3 length equals 14 residues. Germline values: CDR1 LNHDA, CDR2 SQIVND (reference sequence). V shed 5 bases and J shed 5 bases, with 12 bases lying between them. In nucleotides, the CDR3 is TGTGCCAGTAGTTACCTAACGGGGACCGGGGAGCTGTTTTTT. It codes for CASSYLTGTGELFF.

The V gene is TRBV24-1, the J gene TRBJ2-5; perhaps TRBD2 as D (6 bases). Germline V gene sequence: CDR1 KGHDR, CDR2 SFDVKD. Trimming removed 3 bases at V and 5 bases at J, with 18 bases between. The CDR3 has 16 residues. This chain's CDR3 is CATSDPGPSGGETQYF. The DNA for the CDR3 is TGTGCCACCAGTGATCCCGGACCTAGTGGGGGGGAGACCCAGTACTTC.

The chain links TRBV15 to TRBJ2-1; the D is unclear. V was pared by 0 bases and J by 8 bases, with 5 bases between. This CDR3 contains 12 residues. Germline-derived CDR1 and CDR2 are LNHNV and YYDKDF (reference sequence). The CDR3 reads CATSRDGDEQFF. For the CDR3, the DNA is TGTGCCACCAGCAGAGATGGTGATGAGCAGTTCTTC.

The rearrangement uses TRBV4-2 and TRBJ2-5; D unclear. V dropped 4 bases and J dropped 9 bases, with 18 bases sitting between them. CDR3 length equals 14 residues. From germline, CDR1 is LGHNA and CDR2 YNFKEQ. The DNA of the CDR3 is TGTGCCAGCAGCCTAGTGACCTGGTATAATCCCCAGTACTTC. Protein: CASSLVTWYNPQYF.

In this sample, this clonotype turned up a few times. This CDR3 reads CASSSKKHKLGSPLHF. DNA for the CDR3: TGCGCCAGCAGCTCTAAAAAGCACAAGTTGGGATCACCCCTCCACTTT. The chain joins TRBV4-1 to TRBJ1-6; D ambiguous. The CDR3 spans 16 residues. Germline-derived CDR1 and CDR2 are MGHRA and YSYEKL. The ends were cut back, 5 bases at V and 10 bases at J, with 21 bases in the middle.

The rearrangement links TRBV15 to TRBJ1-6, with a weak D call TRBD1 (6 bases). This CDR3 has 16 amino acids. V gave up 1 base and J gave up 8 bases, with 15 bases separating them. In germline, CDR1 is LNHNV, CDR2 YYDKDF (reference sequence). CDR3 sequence: CATSRVPPGVDSPLHF. The CDR3 DNA follows: TGTGCCACCAGCAGAGTCCCACCAGGGGTGGATTCACCCCTCCACTTT.

J is TRBJ2-5 and V is TRBV4-3; D is unclear. The CDR3 is made up of 14 amino acids. V lost 0 bases, J lost 4 bases, and 9 bases lay in between. Germline assignment: CDR1 LGHNA and CDR2 YSLEER. For the CDR3, the DNA is TGCGCCAGCAGCCAAGATTGGGTGGGAGAGACCCAGTACTTC. Protein product: CASSQDWVGETQYF.

The chain joins TRBV4-2 to TRBJ2-3; TRBD2 aligns across 11 bases. This CDR3 has 19 amino acids. CDR1 and CDR2 (germline): LGHNA, YNFKEQ. The junction had 8 bases not matched to a gene; V was cut back by 0 bases and J by 0 bases. The CDR3 nucleotides are TGTGCCAGCAGCCAAGAAGGGCTAGCGGGAGGTATAAGCACAGATACGCAGTATTTT. Residues: CASSQEGLAGGISTDTQYF.

In nucleotides, the CDR3 is TGCAGCTCCCCTGGGGGCTTGAACACTGAAGCTTTCTTT. Protein: CSSPGGLNTEAFF. This rearrangement joins TRBV29-1 to TRBJ1-1; a weak D match, TRBD1 (6 bases). V was cut by 8 bases and J by 0 bases, with 13 bases left in between. Per the germline V gene, CDR1 is SQVTM and CDR2 is ANQGSEA. The CDR3 length is 13 residues. The full variable domain, its missing parts supplied by reference TRBV29-1 and TRBJ1-1, is SAVISQKPSRDICQRGTSLTIQCQVDSQVTMMFWYRQQPGQSLTLIATANQGSEATYESGFVIDKFPISRPNLTFSTLTVSNMSPEDSSIYLCSSPGGLNTEAFFGQGTRLTVV.

CDR3 residues: CASSRALDGQETQYF. The DNA for the CDR3 is TGTGCCAGCAGCCGTGCTTTGGACGGCCAAGAGACCCAGTACTTC. The chain couples TRBV9 to TRBJ2-5; D gene ambiguous. Germline CDR1 is SGDLS and CDR2 is YYNGEE. V lost 4 bases and J 1 base, leaving 14 bases between the germline ends. The CDR3 sequence is 15 residues long.